Listed below are T cell receptor beta chains from one sample, sequenced in a study of blood T cell repertoires in COVID-19. Assay used: immunoSEQ multiplex PCR; TCRdb lists only in-frame clones, some missing. This sample carries approximately 13,000 clones, 75% to 90% of them seen once, and the ten largest clones take around 15%. The material sequenced was peripheral blood. The receptor set was obtained from a man aged 35-49 years with active or convalescent COVID-19. CDR3s include the opening cysteine and the closing phenylalanine or tryptophan. The order of the fields is CDR3 DNA, CDR3 protein, J gene, D gene, V gene, clone size. The D gene is left open where the match is weak. Rows may omit the clone size; those that give it use once, few, many or a size class.

DNA: TGTGCCAGCAAAAAGGGCGGGCTGAATGAAAAACTGTTTTTT
CDR3: CASKKGGLNEKLFF
J: TRBJ1-4
D: NA
V: TRBV2
size: NA

DNA: TGTGCCAGCAGGACTGAGGGGGGGCATTTCTACGAGCAGTACTTC
CDR3: CASRTEGGHFYEQYF
J: TRBJ2-7
D: NA
V: TRBV5-5
size: NA

DNA: TGCAGCGTTCAACAGAGGACTGAAGAGACCCAGTACTTC
CDR3: CSVQQRTEETQYF
J: TRBJ2-5
D: NA
V: TRBV29-1
size: NA

DNA: TGTGCCAGCAGCTTGGAGGACGGACTCGTACAGTTTTTT
CDR3: CASSLEDGLVQFF
J: TRBJ2-2
D: NA
V: TRBV5-5
size: NA

DNA: TGCAGTGCTAGTATGACAGAAGGCAATGACTACACCTTC
CDR3: CSASMTEGNDYTF
J: TRBJ1-2
D: NA
V: TRBV20-1
size: NA

DNA: TGCGCCAGCAGCCAAGATCATCATTCGGTGGCACAGCAGGCCTATGGCTACACCTTC
CDR3: CASSQDHHSVAQQAYGYTF
J: TRBJ1-2
D: NA
V: TRBV4-3
size: NA

DNA: TGTGCCAGCAGTCCGAGCAACAGGGTTTGGCATTTT
CDR3: CASSPSNRVWHF
J: TRBJ1-5
D: NA
V: TRBV2
size: NA

DNA: TGTGCCAGCAGCTTGCAGCGGGGGGTGTACCAAGAGACCCAGTACTTC
CDR3: CASSLQRGVYQETQYF
J: TRBJ2-5
D: TRBD2
V: TRBV5-6
size: NA

DNA: TGTGCCAGCAGTTATAATTTCCGCGGGGCAAGTCAGCCCCAGCATTTT
CDR3: CASSYNFRGASQPQHF
J: TRBJ1-5
D: NA
V: TRBV27
size: once

DNA: TGTGCCAGCAGCTATGACTCTAACACAGATACGCAGTATTTT
CDR3: CASSYDSNTDTQYF
J: TRBJ2-3
D: NA
V: TRBV5-4
size: NA

DNA: TGTGCCAGCAGCTTAGCATCGAGACTGGAAGAGACCCAGTACTTC
CDR3: CASSLASRLEETQYF
J: TRBJ2-5
D: NA
V: TRBV7-3
size: NA

DNA: TGTGCCAGCAGCCAAACTGTGACTAGCTCGATCGAGCAGTTCTTC
CDR3: CASSQTVTSSIEQFF
J: TRBJ2-1
D: TRBD2
V: TRBV3-1/TRBV3-2
size: NA

DNA: TGTGCCAGCAGCCCCGGGGGGTCCAACCAAGAGACCCAGTACTTC
CDR3: CASSPGGSNQETQYF
J: TRBJ2-5
D: TRBD2
V: TRBV5-6
size: once

DNA: TGTGCCAGCAGCGCCGGGACAGCAAATGCTGAAGCTTTCTTT
CDR3: CASSAGTANAEAFF
J: TRBJ1-1
D: TRBD1
V: TRBV9
size: NA

DNA: TGTGCCAGCAGCTTTCTACCCCGGACAGGTTATAGCAATCAGCCCCAGCATTTT
CDR3: CASSFLPRTGYSNQPQHF
J: TRBJ1-5
D: TRBD1
V: TRBV7-8
size: NA

DNA: TGTGCCAGCAGCCAATCGGGGACTGAAGCTTTCTTT
CDR3: CASSQSGTEAFF
J: TRBJ1-1
D: NA
V: TRBV3-1/TRBV3-2
size: NA

DNA: TGTGCCAGCAGTCCCGACAGAGATCAGCCCCAGCATTTT
CDR3: CASSPDRDQPQHF
J: TRBJ1-5
D: NA
V: TRBV12-3/TRBV12-4
size: NA

DNA: TGTGCCAGCTCCCCCGAAGAGACCCAGTACTTC
CDR3: CASSPEETQYF
J: TRBJ2-5
D: NA
V: TRBV18
size: NA

DNA: TGTGCCAGTGCACAGGGGGCGCGATCACCCCTCCACTTT
CDR3: CASAQGARSPLHF
J: TRBJ1-6
D: TRBD1
V: TRBV6-5
size: once

DNA: TGTGCCATCAGGGAGGACAGGGGGTCCACAGATACGCAGTATTTT
CDR3: CAIREDRGSTDTQYF
J: TRBJ2-3
D: TRBD1
V: TRBV10-3
size: once

DNA: TGCAGCGTTGGACTAGCTGCAGATACGCAGTATTTT
CDR3: CSVGLAADTQYF
J: TRBJ2-3
D: TRBD2
V: TRBV29-1
size: NA

DNA: TGTGCCAGCAGAACCACTCACACAGATACGCAGTATTTT
CDR3: CASRTTHTDTQYF
J: TRBJ2-3
D: NA
V: TRBV2
size: NA

DNA: TGTGCCACCAGCAGAGAGGGGGGTAACTATGGCTACACCTTC
CDR3: CATSREGGNYGYTF
J: TRBJ1-2
D: NA
V: TRBV15
size: NA

DNA: TGTGCCACCAGCAGACAGGGCCAGGGCGTTCCCCAGCATTTT
CDR3: CATSRQGQGVPQHF
J: TRBJ1-5
D: NA
V: TRBV15
size: NA

DNA: TGCAGCGTGGTGACAGTCAACTATGGCTACACCTTC
CDR3: CSVVTVNYGYTF
J: TRBJ1-2
D: NA
V: TRBV29-1
size: few

DNA: TGTGCCAGCAGCCTCGGATCTCGGGACGAGCAGTACTTC
CDR3: CASSLGSRDEQYF
J: TRBJ2-7
D: NA
V: TRBV11-2
size: NA

DNA: TGTGCCAGCAGAACGCCAGGGGGTGGCTACACCTTC
CDR3: CASRTPGGGYTF
J: TRBJ1-2
D: TRBD1
V: TRBV11-2
size: NA

DNA: TGTGCCAGCAGCGTAGTGGAGGTTGGGACCCAGTACTTC
CDR3: CASSVVEVGTQYF
J: TRBJ2-5
D: NA
V: TRBV9
size: NA

DNA: TGTGCCAGCAGCATCCTAGCGGGGGGACGATACCAAAGCACAGATACGCAGTATTTT
CDR3: CASSILAGGRYQSTDTQYF
J: TRBJ2-3
D: TRBD2
V: TRBV9
size: NA

DNA: TGTGCCATAACGAGACAGGAGGCCGAAACCGGCTATGGCTACACCTTC
CDR3: CAITRQEAETGYGYTF
J: TRBJ1-2
D: NA
V: TRBV10-3
size: NA

DNA: TGTGCCAGCAGCTTAGCGGGACAACCGAACACCGGGGAGCTGTTTTTT
CDR3: CASSLAGQPNTGELFF
J: TRBJ2-2
D: NA
V: TRBV7-6
size: NA

DNA: TGCGCCAGCAGCTGGAGTATTGGAGACTCTGGAAACACCATATATTTT
CDR3: CASSWSIGDSGNTIYF
J: TRBJ1-3
D: NA
V: TRBV5-1
size: NA

DNA: TGTGCCAGCAGTTTTTTACTAGCGGGGCCCACCGGGGAGCTGTTTTTT
CDR3: CASSFLLAGPTGELFF
J: TRBJ2-2
D: TRBD2
V: TRBV27
size: NA

DNA: TGTGCCAGCAATCAGAATTCACCCCTCCACTTT
CDR3: CASNQNSPLHF
J: TRBJ1-6
D: NA
V: TRBV28
size: NA

DNA: TGTGCCAGCAGTCGCCAGGGGAACTATGGCTACACCTTC
CDR3: CASSRQGNYGYTF
J: TRBJ1-2
D: NA
V: TRBV6-6
size: NA

DNA: TGTGCCAGCAGTTTGCCTATGAACACTGAAGCTTTCTTT
CDR3: CASSLPMNTEAFF
J: TRBJ1-1
D: NA
V: TRBV28
size: NA

DNA: TGTGCCAGCAGGCCGCCCGGGGGGGGCTACACCTTC
CDR3: CASRPPGGGYTF
J: TRBJ1-2
D: NA
V: TRBV3-1/TRBV3-2
size: NA

DNA: TGTGCCAGCAGGGGACAGGTTGTAGCCGGGGAGCTGTTTTTT
CDR3: CASRGQVVAGELFF
J: TRBJ2-2
D: TRBD1
V: TRBV7-9
size: NA

DNA: TGTGCCAGCAGCTTAGCGGGAAGGGGGGACAATGAGCAGTTCTTC
CDR3: CASSLAGRGDNEQFF
J: TRBJ2-1
D: NA
V: TRBV5-6
size: NA

DNA: TGTGCCAGCAGCCAAGATGGGCAAGGCGCTAACGAGCAGTACTTC
CDR3: CASSQDGQGANEQYF
J: TRBJ2-7
D: NA
V: TRBV3-1/TRBV3-2
size: NA

DNA: TGTGCCAGCAGCCAAGAACAGGGGCTGAGCAATCAGCCCCAGCATTTT
CDR3: CASSQEQGLSNQPQHF
J: TRBJ1-5
D: TRBD1
V: TRBV6-2/TRBV6-3
size: few

DNA: TGTGCCAGCAGCCCTCAGGACAGGTCCCAAGAGACCCAGTACTTC
CDR3: CASSPQDRSQETQYF
J: TRBJ2-5
D: TRBD1
V: TRBV9
size: NA

DNA: TGTGCCAGCAGTCGTCATAATTCAGATGGCTACACCTTC
CDR3: CASSRHNSDGYTF
J: TRBJ1-2
D: NA
V: TRBV3-1/TRBV3-2
size: NA

DNA: TGTGCCAGCAGTTACCCCCCGGAGCAGTACTTC
CDR3: CASSYPPEQYF
J: TRBJ2-7
D: NA
V: TRBV6-5
size: NA

DNA: TGTGCCAGCAGCTTCAGGACAGGGGGGTACACAAGCTCTGGAAACACCATATATTTT
CDR3: CASSFRTGGYTSSGNTIYF
J: TRBJ1-3
D: TRBD1
V: TRBV11-2
size: NA

DNA: TGTGCCAGCAGCTTAGCGGGCAGGGGTAATCAGCCCCAGCATTTT
CDR3: CASSLAGRGNQPQHF
J: TRBJ1-5
D: NA
V: TRBV7-2
size: NA

DNA: TGTGCTAGTGGTTTGGTACTTTCACCTTATACAGCCAATGAGCAGTTCTTC
CDR3: CASGLVLSPYTANEQFF
J: TRBJ2-1
D: NA
V: TRBV12-5
size: NA

DNA: TGCGCCAGCAGCCCGGGACAGGGACAGTACGAGCAGTACTTC
CDR3: CASSPGQGQYEQYF
J: TRBJ2-7
D: TRBD1
V: TRBV4-1
size: NA

DNA: TGTGCCAGCTCTGGTGGACAGGGGGCGAACTATGGCTACACCTTC
CDR3: CASSGGQGANYGYTF
J: TRBJ1-2
D: TRBD1
V: TRBV18
size: NA

DNA: TGTGCCAGCAGCGCCGACAGGTGGGATTCACCCCTCCACTTT
CDR3: CASSADRWDSPLHF
J: TRBJ1-6
D: NA
V: TRBV9
size: NA

DNA: TGTGCCAGCTCACCCACAGGGGGAGACTATGGCTACACCTTC
CDR3: CASSPTGGDYGYTF
J: TRBJ1-2
D: TRBD1
V: TRBV18
size: few

DNA: TGTGCCACCAGTGATTCCCGCCGGAGAGATCAAGAGACCCAGTACTTC
CDR3: CATSDSRRRDQETQYF
J: TRBJ2-5
D: NA
V: TRBV24-1
size: NA

DNA: TGCGCCAGCAGCTTGAGTGGCGGTTCCTACGAGCAGTACTTC
CDR3: CASSLSGGSYEQYF
J: TRBJ2-7
D: NA
V: TRBV5-1
size: once

DNA: TGCGCCAGCAGCCAGGGACAGGGTCTATTGAACACTGAAGCTTTCTTT
CDR3: CASSQGQGLLNTEAFF
J: TRBJ1-1
D: TRBD1
V: TRBV4-3
size: NA

DNA: TGTGCCAGCAGCTTACTGAGGGGGCGTCGTCAGCCCCAGCATTTT
CDR3: CASSLLRGRRQPQHF
J: TRBJ1-5
D: TRBD1
V: TRBV7-2
size: NA

DNA: TGTGCCACCAGTGATGCCCAGTGGGAGACCCAGTACTTC
CDR3: CATSDAQWETQYF
J: TRBJ2-5
D: NA
V: TRBV24-1
size: NA

DNA: TGTGCCAGCAGTTACCTGGCAGATTGGGGGGACCCTGAAGCTTTCTTT
CDR3: CASSYLADWGDPEAFF
J: TRBJ1-1
D: NA
V: TRBV6-7
size: NA

DNA: TGTGCCATCAGTGGTGCGGGACAGGACACTGAAGCTTTCTTT
CDR3: CAISGAGQDTEAFF
J: TRBJ1-1
D: TRBD1
V: TRBV10-3
size: NA

DNA: TGTGCCAGCATGCCGGGACAGGGTCCCTCTAATGAAAAACTGTTTTTT
CDR3: CASMPGQGPSNEKLFF
J: TRBJ1-4
D: TRBD1
V: TRBV2
size: NA